This entry lists 5 T cell receptor beta chains sequenced from one sample in a study of cytomegalovirus exposure and HLA in healthy donors. TCRdb keeps only in-frame clones here, not all; method: immunoSEQ multiplex PCR. Here the sample spans about 65,000 clones, approximately 90% being singletons. Sequencing input: PBMCs. These TCRs come from a woman under 30 in good health and CMV-seronegative.

A few counts support this clone. The chain combines TRBV5-1 with TRBJ1-6; D gene uncertain. Germline V CDR1 and CDR2: SGHRS, YFSETQ. This CDR3 is built from 14 residues. Trimming removed 2 bases from V and 10 bases from J, with 13 bases in between. The CDR3 sequence: CASSLGGLGSPLHF. The CDR3 nucleotides read TGCGCCAGCAGCTTAGGAGGGTTAGGATCACCCCTCCACTTT.

This clone was picked up many times. The rearrangement joins TRBV21-1 to TRBJ1-2; the DNA was not used to check the table's D call, TRBD1. TRBV21-1 is recorded as a pseudogene. The CDR3 length is 12 residues. In DNA form, the CDR3 reads TGTGCCAGCAGCATGAGGGGGCCCGGCTACACCTTC. Its translation: CASSMRGPGYTF.

The V call is TRBV28, the J call TRBJ1-1, with 8 bases that match TRBD1. From germline, CDR1 is MDHEN and CDR2 SYDVKM. Losses at the gene ends were 2 bases for V and 7 bases for J; bases not matched to a gene: 3. The CDR3 is made up of 13 amino acids. The DNA for the CDR3 is TGTGCCAGCAGTTTAGGTGGACAGGGTGAAGCTTTCTTT. This codes for CASSLGGQGEAFF.

J is TRBJ2-7 and V is TRBV5-1; possibly TRBD2 for D (6 bases). Between the trimmed V and J ends, which lost 0 bases and 2 bases, there was a span of 15 bases. Germline CDR1 and CDR2: SGHRS and YFSETQ. This CDR3 has 16 amino acids. CDR3 DNA: TGCGCCAGCAGCTTGGTCTCTAGCGTATCGGCCTACGAGCAGTACTTC. This encodes CASSLVSSVSAYEQYF. Based on the CDR3 plus reference TRBV5-1 and TRBJ2-7, the full variable domain is KAGVTQTPRYLIKTRGQQVTLSCSPISGHRSVSWYQQTPGQGLQFLFEYFSETQRNKGNFPGRFSGRQFSNSRSEMNVSTLELGDSALYLCASSLVSSVSAYEQYFGPGTRLTVT.

The J gene is TRBJ2-7, the V gene TRBV6-5; 11 nucleotides agree with TRBD2. Losses at the gene ends were 4 bases for V and 6 bases for J; bases not matched to a gene: 11. The CDR3 covers 16 residues. Germline V gives CDR1 MNHEY, CDR2 SVGAGI. CDR3 nucleotide sequence: TGTGCCAGCAGTTCGCAAATAGCGGGAGGGCTTGGCGAGCAGTACTTC. This translates into CASSSQIAGGLGEQYF.